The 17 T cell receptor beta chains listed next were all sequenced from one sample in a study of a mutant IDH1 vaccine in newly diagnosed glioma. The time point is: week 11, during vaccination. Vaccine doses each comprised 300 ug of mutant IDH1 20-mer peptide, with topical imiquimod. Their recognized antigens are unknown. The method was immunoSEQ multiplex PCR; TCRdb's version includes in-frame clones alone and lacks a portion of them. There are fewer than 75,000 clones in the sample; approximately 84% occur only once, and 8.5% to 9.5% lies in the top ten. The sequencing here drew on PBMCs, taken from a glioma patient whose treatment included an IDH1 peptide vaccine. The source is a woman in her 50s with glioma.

CDR3 coding DNA: TGTGCCTGGGGGGAGGGGGGCTCGGGAAACACCATATATTTT. Protein product: CAWGEGGSGNTIYF. The chain carries TRBV30 and TRBJ1-3; D might be TRBD1 (6 bases). Germline V gives CDR1 GTSNPN, CDR2 SVGIG (reference sequence). The CDR3 length is 14 residues. V gave up 5 bases and J gave up 4 bases, with 15 bases separating them.

The CDR3: CASSNRLAAWNEQFF. The CDR3 DNA sequence: TGTGCCAGTAGTAACCGACTAGCGGCGTGGAATGAGCAGTTCTTC. The V and J genes are TRBV19 and TRBJ2-1; 9 nucleotides line up with TRBD2. CDR1 is LNHDA and CDR2 is SQIVND in the germline V gene (reference sequence). V dropped 4 bases and J dropped 7; count of bases not matched to a gene: 8. CDR3 length: 15 amino acids.

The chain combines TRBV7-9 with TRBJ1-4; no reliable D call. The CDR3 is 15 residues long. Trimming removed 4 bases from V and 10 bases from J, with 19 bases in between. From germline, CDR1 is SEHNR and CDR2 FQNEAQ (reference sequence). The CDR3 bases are TGTGCCAGCAGCTCAACCGGGAGCCCCATCGGAAAACTGTTTTTT. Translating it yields CASSSTGSPIGKLFF.

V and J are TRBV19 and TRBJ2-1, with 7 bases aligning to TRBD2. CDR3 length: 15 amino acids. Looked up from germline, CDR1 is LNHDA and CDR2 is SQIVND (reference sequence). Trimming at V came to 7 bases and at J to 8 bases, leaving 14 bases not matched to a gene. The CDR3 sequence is CASKGGLAVLDEQFF. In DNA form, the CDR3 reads TGTGCCAGTAAGGGTGGGCTAGCGGTTTTGGATGAGCAGTTCTTC. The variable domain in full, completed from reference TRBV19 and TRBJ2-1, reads DGGITQSPKYLFRKEGQNVTLSCEQNLNHDAMYWYRQDPGQGLRLIYYSQIVNDFQKGDIAEGYSVSREKKESFPLTVTSAQKNPTAFYLCASKGGLAVLDEQFFGPGTRLTVL.

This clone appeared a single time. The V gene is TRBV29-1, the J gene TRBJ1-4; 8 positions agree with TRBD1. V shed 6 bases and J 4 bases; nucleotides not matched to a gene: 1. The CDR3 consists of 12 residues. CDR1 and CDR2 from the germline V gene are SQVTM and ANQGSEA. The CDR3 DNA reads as TGCAGCGTGGGACAGGTTAATGAAAAACTGTTTTTT. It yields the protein CSVGQVNEKLFF. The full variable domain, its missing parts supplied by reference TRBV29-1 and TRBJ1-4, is SAVISQKPSRDICQRGTSLTIQCQVDSQVTMMFWYRQQPGQSLTLIATANQGSEATYESGFVIDKFPISRPNLTFSTLTVSNMSPEDSSIYLCSVGQVNEKLFFGSGTQLSVL.

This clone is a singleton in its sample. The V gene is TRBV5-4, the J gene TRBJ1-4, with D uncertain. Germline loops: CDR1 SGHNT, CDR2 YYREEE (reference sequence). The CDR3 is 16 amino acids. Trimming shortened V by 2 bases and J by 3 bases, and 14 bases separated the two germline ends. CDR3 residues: CASSLGQPNPNEKLFF. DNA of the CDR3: TGTGCCAGCAGCTTAGGTCAGCCCAATCCTAATGAAAAACTGTTTTTT.

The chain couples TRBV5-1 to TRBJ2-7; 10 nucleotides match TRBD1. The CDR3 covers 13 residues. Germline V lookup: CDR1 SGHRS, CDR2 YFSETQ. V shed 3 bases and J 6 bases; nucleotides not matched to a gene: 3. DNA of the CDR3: TGCGCCAGCAGCTACGGGGACAGGGGCGAGCAGTACTTC. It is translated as CASSYGDRGEQYF.

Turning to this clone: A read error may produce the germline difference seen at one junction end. The DNA for the CDR3 is TGTGCCAGCGGACGGATTGCCGCGGGACACCAACACCGGGGAGCTGTTTTT. Protein product: CASGRIAAGHQHRGAVF. The chain couples TRBV5-8 to TRBJ2-2, with D perhaps being TRBD1 or TRBD2 (6 bases each). The V gene's germline CDR1 is SGHTS and CDR2 YDEGEE. This CDR3 is 17 amino acids long. Supplemented by reference TRBV5-8 and TRBJ2-2, the full variable domain reads EAGVTQSPTHLIKTRGQQATLRCSPISGHTSVYWYQQALGLGLQFLLWYDEGEERNRGNFPPRFSGRQFPNYSSELNVNALELEDSALYLCASGRIAAGHQHRGAVFGEGSRLTVL.

CDR3 loop: CASSLWTGGNSPLHF. CDR3 in DNA: TGTGCCAGCAGTTTATGGACAGGGGGGAATTCACCCCTCCACTTT. The chain carries TRBV27 and TRBJ1-6; 10 nucleotides match TRBD1. Trimming removed 1 base from V and 7 bases from J; junction bases left unmatched: 1. The CDR3 totals 15 residues. The V gene's germline CDR1 is MNHEY and CDR2 SMNVEV (reference sequence).

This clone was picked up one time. CDR3 nucleotide sequence: TGTGCCAGCAGTCCATCTCAGGTGAACTATGGCTACACCTTC. It encodes CASSPSQVNYGYTF. The chain links TRBV2 to TRBJ1-2, with no clear D. Germline CDR1 reads SNHLY; CDR2 reads FYNNEI. Trimming left V 5 bases short and J 2 bases short, with 12 bases between. This CDR3 region has 14 residues. The full variable domain, with the rest looked up from reference TRBV2 and TRBJ1-2, is EPEVTQTPSHQVTQMGQEVILRCVPISNHLYFYWYRQILGQKVEFLVSFYNNEISEKSEIFDDQFSVERPDGSNFTLKIRSTKLEDSAMYFCASSPSQVNYGYTFGSGTRLTVV.

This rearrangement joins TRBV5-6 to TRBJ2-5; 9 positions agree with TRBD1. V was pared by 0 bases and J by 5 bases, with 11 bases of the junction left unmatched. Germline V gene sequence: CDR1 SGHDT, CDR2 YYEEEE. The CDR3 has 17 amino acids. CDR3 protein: CASSLGIRDRVAETQYF. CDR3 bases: TGTGCCAGCAGCTTGGGGATCCGGGACAGGGTGGCGGAGACCCAGTACTTC.

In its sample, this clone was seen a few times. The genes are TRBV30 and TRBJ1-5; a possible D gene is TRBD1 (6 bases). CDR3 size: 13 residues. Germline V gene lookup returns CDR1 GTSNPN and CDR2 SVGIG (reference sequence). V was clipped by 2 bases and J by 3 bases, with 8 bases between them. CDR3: CAWSPGDNQPQHF. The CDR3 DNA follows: TGTGCCTGGAGTCCAGGGGACAATCAGCCCCAGCATTTT.

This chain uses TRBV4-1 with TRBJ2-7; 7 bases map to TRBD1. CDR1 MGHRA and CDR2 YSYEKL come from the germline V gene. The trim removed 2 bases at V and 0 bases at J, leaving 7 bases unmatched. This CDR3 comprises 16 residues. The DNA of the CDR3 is TGCGCCAGCAGCCAAAGAGGGACAGAGATCTCCTACGAGCAGTACTTC. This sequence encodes CASSQRGTEISYEQYF.

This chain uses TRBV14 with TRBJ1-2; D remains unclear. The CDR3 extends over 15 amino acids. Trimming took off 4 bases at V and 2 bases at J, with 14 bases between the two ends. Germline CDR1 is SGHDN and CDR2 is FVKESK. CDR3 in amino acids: CASSRSPGTNYGYTF. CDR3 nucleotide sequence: TGTGCCAGCAGCCGGTCCCCGGGAACAAACTATGGCTACACCTTC.

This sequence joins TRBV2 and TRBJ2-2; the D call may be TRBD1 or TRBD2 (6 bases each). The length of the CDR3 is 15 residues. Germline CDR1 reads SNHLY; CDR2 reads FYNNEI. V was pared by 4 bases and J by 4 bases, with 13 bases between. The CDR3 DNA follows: TGTGCCAGCAGTGTCGGAGGGGGAATCACCGGGGAGCTGTTTTTT. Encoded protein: CASSVGGGITGELFF.

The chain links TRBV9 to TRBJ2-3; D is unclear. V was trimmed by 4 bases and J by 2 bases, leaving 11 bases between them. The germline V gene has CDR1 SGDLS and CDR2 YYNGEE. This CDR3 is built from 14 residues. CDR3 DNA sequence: TGTGCCAGCAGCCCTATCGTCTCCACAGATACGCAGTATTTT. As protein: CASSPIVSTDTQYF.

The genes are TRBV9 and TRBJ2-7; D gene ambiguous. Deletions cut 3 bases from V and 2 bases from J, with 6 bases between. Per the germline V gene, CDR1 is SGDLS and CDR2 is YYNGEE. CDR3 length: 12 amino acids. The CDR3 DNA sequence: TGTGCCAGCAGCGGACCCACCTACGAGCAGTACTTC. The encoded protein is CASSGPTYEQYF.